This T cell receptor (beta chain) was found in a study of shared clonotypes between healthy human individuals (TCRdb year 2020). Context from the whole study: A few men and a couple of women, aged 18 to 49 years, made up the cohort. To increase sequencing depth and limit assay-specific biases, different laboratories used diverse techniques to prepare libraries and sequence TCR repertoires. For each donor, CD4 naive and CD4 memory were each given three plates, CD8 naive was given two plates, and CD8 memory was given one plate. To estimate repertoire size and how much clonotype sharing occurs between individuals, the study deeply sequenced the blood TCR repertoires of several healthy adults. Per donor, leukapheresis produced somewhere between about 0.85 and 8.9 billion PBMCs.

Using the deep immunoSEQ assay, multiplex PCR amplified TCR CDR3 regions from genomic DNA. Extracted genomic DNA from each cell subset was spread evenly across all wells of several immunoSEQ 96-well plates, with each plate serving as a replicate. For sorted subsets, about 200 ng genomic DNA, equal to some 30,000 T cell genomes, was loaded into each replicate PCR. Purified libraries were quantified with a Qubit 3.0 fluorometer, sized on a Bioanalyzer 2100, and re-quantified with the KAPA Library Quantification kit. Each immunoSEQ 96-well plate was sequenced on its own single-read 150-cycle Illumina NextSeq 550 flow cell. The original methods were these. Because only junctional sequences without quality scores were contained in the immunoSEQ output, filtering matching that applied to full-length reads could not be performed. Sequences were annotated with PyIR, a Python wrapper for IgBLAST v1.9, using IMGT germline references to assign V/J genes and CDR3. Reads with weak V/J assignments (E-value above 1e-6), missing CDR3, stop codons, out-of-frame junctions, or ambiguous translated residues were removed. V3J clonotypes were defined as sequences sharing the same inferred V gene, J gene, and CDR3 amino acid sequence. Percentage overlap between repertoires was calculated by dividing the number of shared unique clonotypes by the size of the smaller repertoire. Three approaches were used to assess repertoire richness: RTK rarefaction, the Chao1 estimator, and Recon v2.1 estimates of unobserved clonotypes. Generation probabilities for all TCRbeta clonotypes obtained by the gDNA method from a few donors were computed using OLGA. TCRdb re-hosts the immuneACCESS table, in-frame sequences only. Its copies lack some clones; in the studies checked, an unresolved V gene accounts for under half of them, and the cause for the rest is not known. The DNA gave D and trimming, while V, J and clone size come from that table. Recorded for this sample are about 2 million clones; 95% of them occurred a single time. Clones ranked in the top ten supply approximately 0.13% of the sample.

Donors were healthy HIV-negative adults with no recently reported acute infections or vaccinations. Every donor was a Caucasian adult residing in Nashville, Tennessee, USA. CD4+ T cells were enriched by magnetic negative selection, after which naive cells were positively selected on CD45RA and the negative fraction was taken as the memory subset. Blood was obtained by leukapheresis, after which PBMCs were separated by Ficoll-Histopaque density gradient centrifugation and cryopreserved in liquid nitrogen vapor phase. Analytical flow cytometry was used to check the purity and quantity of each magnetically sorted T cell population. Genomic DNA was isolated from each sorted fraction and quantified by UV absorbance on a Nanodrop 2000c. A remark on this clone: The clone's antigen remains unknown. The sample holds no much larger clone one base away, and base qualities are not on file.

The cysteine opens and the phenylalanine closes a CDR3 of 11 amino acids. The entry retains the CDR3 DNA only, 33 bases that are in frame from base 1. Per the germline V gene, SNHLY is the CDR1 and FYNNEI is the CDR2. The junction carries 13 bases between V and J, which are trimmed by 8 bases and 8 bases respectively. General study outcomes and caveats: The small number of donors limited the genetic and exposure-history diversity represented. Pairwise subsampling led to the expectation that sequencing depth would affect the degree of clonotype sharing among donors. Only blood was sampled, and tissue TCR repertoires likely differ from those in blood. Compared with non-shared clonotypes, the clonotypes found in all four sorted-subset donors had higher generation probabilities. Incomplete sequencing was indicated by rarefaction of sorted-subset datasets, despite the large sequencing depth. Estimated clonotype richness was generally larger for naive than for memory subsets. About 5% of naive CD4, 3.5% of naive CD8, approximately 2% of memory CD4, and about 0.4% of memory CD8 clonotypes were shared across a handful of donors.

This clonotype originated in a man between 18 and 29 years old in good health. The chain links TRBV2 with TRBJ2-7; the D gene is possibly TRBD1, with 6 bases matching. Sequencing was performed on naive CD4+ T cells sorted from blood. In the paper's terms, the cell subset or site label means: CD45RA+ positively selected. The CDR3 region reads CASEDSGKQYF. Here is the DNA: TGTGCCAGCGAGGACAGCGGCAAGCAGTACTTC.